This T cell receptor beta chain is from a study of regulatory T cells in long-lasting Graves disease. This clonotype was seen repeatedly, ten times or more. One junction end disagrees with the germline gene, perhaps due to a read error. The time point: persistent/refractory GD, antithyroid drugs over 5 years with positive TRAb. With RNA extracted from PBMCs as input, the TCR library was made. Arm-PCR of CDR3 regions with iRepertoire HTBI primers generated TCR beta libraries. TCRdb re-derived calls from the multiplex PCR reads in MiXCR, one entry per CDR3 protein. The sample has approximately 500,000 distinct CDR3 sequences; around a fifth are singletons. The CDR3 sequence is 15 residues long. Germline CDR1 and CDR2: SGHTA and FQGNSA.

The clonotype comes from a female donor with Graves disease. This specimen consisted of peripheral blood mononuclear cells (PBMCs), obtained when the disease was refractory, from a patient treated with antithyroid drugs. V is TRBV7-2 and J is TRBJ2-4; D not certain. CDR3 amino acids: CASSLEGQDPPPSPF. The CDR3 region has the DNA TGTGCCAGCAGCTTAGAAGGTCAGGACCCTCCCCCCTCCCCCTTC.